These 26 T cell receptor beta chains were sequenced from one sample in a study of cytomegalovirus exposure and HLA in healthy donors. PCR involved 60 Vbeta and 13 Jbeta primers. The method was immunoSEQ multiplex PCR; TCRdb's version includes in-frame clones alone and lacks a portion of them. Of about 75,000 clones listed, around 80% were seen once; the top ten hold under 2.5%. Sequencing was carried out using PBMCs. All receptors come from a man younger than 35 in good health and CMV-seronegative.

This chain uses TRBV19 with TRBJ1-6, with a weak D call TRBD1 (6 bases). V lost 3 bases and J lost 5, with 17 bases in between. The CDR3 length is 17 residues. The germline V gene has CDR1 LNHDA and CDR2 SQIVND (reference sequence). CDR3 sequence (DNA): TGTGCCAGTAGTATCACGCAGTGGACAGACAATAATTCACCCCTCCACTTT. It specifies CASSITQWTDNNSPLHF.

The CDR3: CASSSPGELVYEQYF. Written as DNA, the CDR3 is TGTGCCAGCAGCTCGCCAGGGGAGTTGGTTTACGAGCAGTACTTC. This chain joins TRBV5-4 and TRBJ2-7; D might be TRBD1 (6 bases). V dropped 3 bases and J dropped 4 bases, with 17 bases sitting between them. Germline V gene sequence: CDR1 SGHNT, CDR2 YYREEE (reference sequence). This CDR3 is 15 amino acids long.

This sequence joins TRBV11-2 and TRBJ1-4, with D maybe TRBD1 (6 bases). The length of the CDR3 is 15 residues. CDR1 is SGHAT and CDR2 is FQNNGV in the germline V gene. V dropped 5 bases and J dropped 0 bases, with 10 bases sitting between them. This CDR3 reads CASSPRTATNEKLFF. In nucleotides, the CDR3 is TGTGCCAGCAGCCCCCGGACAGCAACTAATGAAAAACTGTTTTTT.

The V gene is TRBV6-5, the J gene TRBJ2-7; 9 nucleotides align to TRBD1. The length of the CDR3 is 16 residues. The trim removed 0 bases at V and 6 bases at J, leaving 9 bases unmatched. Germline V CDR1 and CDR2: MNHEY, SVGAGI. CDR3 residues: CASSYSGPLTGGEQYF. CDR3 nucleotides: TGTGCCAGCAGTTACTCGGGGCCCCTGACAGGGGGCGAGCAGTACTTC.

This chain joins TRBV6-5 and TRBJ2-2; TRBD1 aligns across 7 bases. The V segment lost 2 bases and the J segment 7 bases; nucleotides outside the gene matches: 4. Germline values: CDR1 MNHEY, CDR2 SVGAGI. CDR3 length: 14 amino acids. DNA of the CDR3: TGTGCCAGCAGTTACGGGACAGCCGGCGGGGAGCTGTTTTTT. It codes for CASSYGTAGGELFF.

Only one count was recorded for this clone. The rearrangement links TRBV28 to TRBJ1-3; no reliable D call. CDR1 and CDR2 from the germline V gene are MDHEN and SYDVKM. The V gene lost 7 bases and the J gene lost 4 bases, with 8 bases spanning the gap. The length of the CDR3 is 12 residues. The DNA for the CDR3 is TGTGCCAGCATTTCGGGGGGAAACACCATATATTTT. It encodes CASISGGNTIYF.

The V gene is TRBV5-1, the J gene TRBJ2-2; TRBD1 aligns across 9 bases. The CDR3 covers 17 residues. J lost 5 bases, V lost 0 bases, and 8 bases had no gene match. Germline CDR1 and CDR2: SGHRS and YFSETQ. For the CDR3, the DNA is TGCGCCAGCAGCTTGGCCTTCCGGGACAGGGTGACCGGGGAGCTGTTTTTT. Amino acid sequence: CASSLAFRDRVTGELFF.

V is TRBV19 and J is TRBJ1-1, with 10 positions matching TRBD1. This CDR3 has 17 amino acids. The trim removed 3 bases at V and 2 bases at J, leaving 9 bases unmatched. Germline V lookup: CDR1 LNHDA, CDR2 SQIVND (reference sequence). The CDR3 here is CASSIYGTGESNTEAFF. CDR3 DNA: TGTGCCAGTAGTATTTATGGGACAGGGGAAAGTAACACTGAAGCTTTCTTT.

The CDR3 bases are TGCAGCGGTTTACTTTTCAACTATGGCTACACCTTC. It is translated as CSGLLFNYGYTF. The chain employs TRBV29-1 and TRBJ1-2; D is unclear. Germline CDR1 SQVTM, CDR2 ANQGSEA. The CDR3 extends over 12 amino acids. Trimming removed 7 bases at V and 2 bases at J, with 11 bases between.

V usage is TRBV6-6 and J usage is TRBJ1-2, with 7 bases fitting TRBD1. V trimming: 8 bases; J trimming: 4 bases; junction bases outside the gene matches: 4. The CDR3 runs 12 residues. Looked up from germline, CDR1 is MNHNY and CDR2 is SVGAGI (reference sequence). In DNA, the CDR3 is TGTGCCAGCCACGGGACAGTCTATGGCTACACCTTC. Amino acids: CASHGTVYGYTF.

The CDR3 spells CSASRVTEAFF. CDR3 in DNA: TGCAGTGCTAGCAGGGTGACTGAAGCTTTCTTT. The J gene is TRBJ1-1, the V gene TRBV20-1; tentative D call: TRBD1 (5 bases). Per the germline V gene, CDR1 is DFQATT and CDR2 is SNEGSKA (reference sequence). The length of the CDR3 is 11 residues. Trimming shortened V by 3 bases and J by 5 bases, and 7 bases separated the two germline ends.

This CDR3 reads CASIPYTTGDKAYNYGYTF. The DNA of the CDR3 is TGTGCCAGCATCCCCTACACGACAGGGGATAAAGCTTATAACTATGGCTACACCTTC. The chain couples TRBV5-6 to TRBJ1-2; 8 nucleotides agree with TRBD1. Germline CDR1 and CDR2: SGHDT and YYEEEE. Trimming took 6 bases from V and 1 from J; bases not matched to a gene: 20. The CDR3 is made up of 19 amino acids. The variable domain in full, with the rest retrieved from reference TRBV5-6 and TRBJ1-2, is DAGVTQSPTHLIKTRGQQVTLRCSPKSGHDTVSWYQQALGQGPQFIFQYYEEEERQRGNFPDRFSGHQFPNYSSELNVNALLLGDSALYLCASIPYTTGDKAYNYGYTFGSGTRLTVV.

The V call is TRBV7-3, the J call TRBJ2-2; D uncertain. The CDR3 consists of 13 residues. Trimming removed 3 bases at V and 5 bases at J, with 7 bases between. CDR1 SGHTA and CDR2 FQGTGA come from the germline V gene. For the CDR3, the DNA is TGTGCCAGCAGCTTCCGGGTAACCGGGGAGCTGTTTTTT. It codes for CASSFRVTGELFF. The whole variable domain, remainder taken from reference TRBV7-3 and TRBJ2-2, is GAGVSQTPSNKVTEKGKYVELRCDPISGHTALYWYRQSLGQGPEFLIYFQGTGAADDSGLPNDRFFAVRPEGSVSTLKIQRTERGDSAVYLCASSFRVTGELFFGEGSRLTVL.

This chain uses TRBV30 with TRBJ1-3; 10 bases are a match to TRBD1. Germline V gives CDR1 GTSNPN, CDR2 SVGIG (reference sequence). The CDR3 is made up of 16 amino acids. J was trimmed by 1 base and V by 0 bases; bases with no gene match: 3. The CDR3 DNA follows: TGTGCCTGGAGTGTAAAGGGACAGGGGTCTGGAAACACCATATATTTT. Amino acid sequence: CAWSVKGQGSGNTIYF.

The genes are TRBV2 and TRBJ2-5; D may be TRBD2 (7 bases). Germline V gives CDR1 SNHLY, CDR2 FYNNEI. The CDR3 has 16 amino acids. Trimming took off 8 bases at V and 3 bases at J, with 22 bases between the two ends. CDR3 loop: CASHYETAGAKETQYF. In DNA, the CDR3 is TGTGCCAGCCACTATGAAACCGCGGGGGCCAAAGAGACCCAGTACTTC.

The chain joins TRBV5-4 to TRBJ2-7, with 11 positions matching TRBD2. CDR3 size: 16 residues. V shed 4 bases, J shed 2 bases, and the junction held 8 bases outside the gene matches. CDR1 SGHNT and CDR2 YYREEE come from the germline V gene (reference sequence). The CDR3 spells CASSQSSGRTPYEQYF. The CDR3 DNA reads as TGTGCCAGCAGCCAATCTAGCGGGAGGACACCCTACGAGCAGTACTTC.

The chain is built from TRBV6-6 and TRBJ2-2; D is unresolved. Trimming removed 6 bases from V and 4 bases from J, with 12 bases in between. There are 14 residues in the CDR3. From germline, CDR1 is MNHNY and CDR2 SVGAGI (reference sequence). The CDR3 nucleotides are TGTGCCAGCAGAAACGGAGACGGCACCGGGGAGCTGTTTTTT. The encoded protein is CASRNGDGTGELFF.

Concerning this clone itself: A read error may produce the germline difference seen at one junction end. The chain carries TRBV19 and TRBJ2-6, with D possibly being TRBD1 (6 bases). The V gene's germline CDR1 is LNHDA and CDR2 SQIVND (reference sequence). The CDR3 consists of 18 residues. In nucleotides, the CDR3 is TGTGCCAGTAGAATAGGCGTCCGCAGGGGTTCTGGGGCCAACGTCCTGACTTTC. This translates into CASRIGVRRGSGANVLTF.

The chain employs TRBV5-8 and TRBJ2-3, with D possibly being TRBD2 (5 bases). The germline gives CDR1 SGHTS, CDR2 YDEGEE. Between the trimmed V and J ends, which lost 1 base and 1 base, there was a span of 10 bases. This CDR3 comprises 15 residues. This CDR3 reads CASSLPFGGTDTQYF. As DNA, the CDR3 is TGTGCCAGCAGCTTGCCATTCGGGGGCACAGATACGCAGTATTTT.

This clone came up once. This chain connects TRBV2 to TRBJ1-5; 8 nucleotides align to TRBD1. The CDR3 is 14 amino acids. The V gene end was trimmed by 8 bases and the J gene end by 6 bases; junction bases not matched to a gene: 9. Germline V lookup: CDR1 SNHLY, CDR2 FYNNEI. The CDR3 nucleotides are TGTGCCAGCGGGCCGAGACAGGGGTCTCAGCCCCAGCATTTT. As protein: CASGPRQGSQPQHF.

Of note for this clone: The sample holds other DNA sequences that translate to the same CDR3. The chain has TRBV5-4 and TRBJ2-5, with 9 bases fitting TRBD2. CDR1 and CDR2 from the germline V gene are SGHNT and YYREEE (reference sequence). The CDR3 contains 15 residues. V was clipped by 3 bases and J by 4 bases; unmatched bases: 7. The CDR3: CASSWGLAGRETQYF. Here the CDR3 DNA reads TGTGCCAGCAGCTGGGGACTAGCAGGGCGAGAGACCCAGTACTTC.

The V call is TRBV7-9, the J call TRBJ1-4, with D tentatively TRBD1 (6 bases). V gave up 5 bases and J gave up 4 bases, with 17 bases separating them. The length of the CDR3 is 16 residues. Germline lookup yields CDR1 SEHNR and CDR2 FQNEAQ (reference sequence). The CDR3, as DNA: TGTGCCAGCAGCATCCGGACAGCCAGCCTTAATGAAAAACTGTTTTTT. Translation: CASSIRTASLNEKLFF.

Here the CDR3 DNA reads TGCGCCAGCAGCCAACAAAAGGAGGCCCGGCGCCCAGATACGCAGTATTTT. It codes for CASSQQKEARRPDTQYF. This chain joins TRBV4-3 and TRBJ2-3; weak D call: TRBD2 (5 bases). The CDR3 extends over 17 amino acids. Between the trimmed V and J ends, which lost 2 bases and 4 bases, there was a span of 19 bases. The V gene's germline CDR1 is LGHNA and CDR2 YSLEER.

This chain links TRBV7-8 with TRBJ2-7, with 9 bases aligning to TRBD1. With 4 bases clipped from V and 7 bases from J, the junction kept 17 bases outside the gene matches. Germline values: CDR1 SGHVS, CDR2 FQNEAQ. This CDR3 spans 17 amino acids. The CDR3 coding sequence is TGTGCCAGCAGCTCGACCCCGGGACAGGGACTCCTTAGTGAGCAGTACTTC. Its protein product is CASSSTPGQGLLSEQYF.

J is TRBJ2-7 and V is TRBV18; 7 bases match TRBD1. V gave up 3 bases and J gave up 0 bases; unmatched junction bases: 5. Looked up from germline, CDR1 is KGHSH and CDR2 is LQKENI. The CDR3 totals 15 residues. CDR3 protein: CASSPETGSSYEQYF. CDR3 nucleotides: TGTGCCAGCTCACCCGAGACAGGGAGCTCCTACGAGCAGTACTTC. The whole variable domain, remainder taken from reference TRBV18 and TRBJ2-7, is NAGVMQNPRHLVRRRGQEARLRCSPMKGHSHVYWYRQLPEEGLKFMVYLQKENIIDESGMPKERFSAEFPKEGPSILRIQQVVRGDSAAYFCASSPETGSSYEQYFGPGTRLTVT.

This clone has more than one count but fewer than ten. The V gene is TRBV7-2, the J gene TRBJ2-1; TRBD2 matches at 7 bases. Losses at the gene ends were 2 bases for V and 10 bases for J; bases not matched to a gene: 11. CDR1 is SGHTA, CDR2 FQGNSA, per germline. CDR3 length: 15 amino acids. This chain's CDR3 is CASSLTAAREGEQFF. CDR3 in DNA: TGTGCCAGCAGCTTAACAGCGGCGAGGGAGGGCGAGCAGTTCTTC.